A single sample gave rise to the 7 T cell receptor beta chains below, sequenced in a study of blood T cell repertoires in COVID-19. The repertoire was sequenced with immunoSEQ multiplex PCR; TCRdb's copy has only in-frame clones and lacks some. The sample shows 80,000 or so clones, roughly 88% of them seen only once. Sequencing was carried out using peripheral blood. Receptors were obtained from a woman aged 50 to 60 in a cohort sampled during active COVID-19.

V gene TRBV7-2 combines with J gene TRBJ1-1; D possibly corresponds to TRBD1 (5 bases). The CDR3 loop spans 13 amino acids. The V gene lost 7 bases and the J gene lost 9 bases, with 18 bases spanning the gap. From germline, CDR1 is SGHTA and CDR2 FQGNSA. The CDR3: CASTSKGNPKAFF. DNA of the CDR3: TGTGCCAGCACAAGTAAGGGGAACCCCAAAGCTTTCTTT.

The J gene is TRBJ2-3, the V gene TRBV25-1, with D perhaps TRBD2 (5 bases). CDR3 length: 15 residues. In germline, CDR1 is MGHDK, CDR2 SYGVNS. V shed 3 bases and J shed 6 bases, with 16 bases lying between them. This chain's CDR3 is CASSDHRGPVDTQYF. The CDR3 DNA reads TGTGCCAGCAGTGATCATAGAGGGCCTGTGGATACGCAGTATTTT. Supplemented by reference TRBV25-1 and TRBJ2-3, the full variable domain reads EADIYQTPRYLVIGTGKKITLECSQTMGHDKMYWYQQDPGMELHLIHYSYGVNSTEKGDLSSESTVSRIRTEHFPLTLESARPSHTSQYLCASSDHRGPVDTQYFGPGTRLTVL.

The rearrangement uses TRBV5-4 and TRBJ2-7, with TRBD2 as a possible D gene (6 bases). The CDR3 contains 15 residues. From germline, CDR1 is SGHNT and CDR2 YYREEE (reference sequence). With 3 bases removed from V and 1 base from J, the gap between germline ends came to 14 bases. The DNA for the CDR3 is TGTGCCAGCAGCTCGTCCGGGAGTAGGTCCTACGAGCAGTACTTC. Its translation is CASSSSGSRSYEQYF.

The CDR3 coding sequence is TGTGCCAGCAGTGGGGTCGGGGGACGAGGCTCTAGCAGCGTCCACGAGCAGTACTTC. It codes for CASSGVGGRGSSSVHEQYF. This chain joins TRBV2 and TRBJ2-7, with D possibly being TRBD2 (6 bases). With 4 bases removed from V and 5 bases from J, the gap between germline ends came to 30 bases. This CDR3 spans 19 amino acids. Germline lookup yields CDR1 SNHLY and CDR2 FYNNEI.

This clone has more than one count but fewer than ten. The genes are TRBV3-1 (or the pseudogene TRBV3-2) and TRBJ2-7, with 15 bases lining up with TRBD2. Germline lookup yields CDR1 LGHDT and CDR2 YNNKEL (reference sequence). The CDR3 extends over 16 amino acids. After removal of 4 bases from V and 7 bases from J, the junction contained 8 bases not matched to a gene. The CDR3 reads CASSPQGGLAGGEQYF. The CDR3 DNA sequence: TGTGCCAGCAGCCCCCAGGGCGGACTAGCGGGAGGGGAGCAGTACTTC.

This chain uses TRBV6-5 with TRBJ1-2; a possible D gene is TRBD1 (5 bases). The germline CDR1 and CDR2 sequences are MNHEY and SVGAGI. The CDR3 loop spans 15 amino acids. Trimming removed 0 bases at V and 4 bases at J, with 12 bases between. The CDR3 sequence: CASSYSAGTLYGYTF. The CDR3 coding sequence is TGTGCCAGCAGTTACTCCGCCGGGACTCTCTATGGCTACACCTTC.

J is TRBJ2-1 and V is TRBV11-2; possible D gene TRBD2, 5 bases. Germline V gene data show CDR1 as SGHAT and CDR2 as FQNNGV. The V and J ends lost 3 bases and 2 bases respectively, with 8 bases between them. The CDR3 consists of 14 residues. The chain's CDR3 is CASSLSGTYNEQFF. CDR3 coding DNA: TGTGCCAGCAGCTTGTCGGGAACCTACAATGAGCAGTTCTTC.